Below are 6 T cell receptor beta chains sequenced from a single sample in a study of blood T cell repertoires in COVID-19. The repertoire was sequenced with immunoSEQ multiplex PCR; TCRdb's copy has only in-frame clones and lacks some. The sample contains some 150,000 clones, 75% to 90% of which appear only once. The sequenced sample was peripheral blood. These receptor sequences come from a man between 65 and 85 years old with acute or convalescent COVID-19.

CDR3 sequence: CASFNDRGRLNEAFF. The CDR3 nucleotides are TGTGCCAGTTTTAACGACAGGGGGCGCCTGAATGAAGCTTTCTTT. This chain connects TRBV2 to TRBJ1-1, with 10 bases fitting TRBD1. Trimming removed 9 bases from V and 7 bases from J; junction bases left unmatched: 14. The CDR3 is made up of 15 amino acids. CDR1 and CDR2 from the germline V gene are SNHLY and FYNNEI. The full variable domain, in which reference TRBV2 and TRBJ1-1 provide the parts outside the CDR3, is EPEVTQTPSHQVTQMGQEVILRCVPISNHLYFYWYRQILGQKVEFLVSFYNNEISEKSEIFDDQFSVERPDGSNFTLKIRSTKLEDSAMYFCASFNDRGRLNEAFFGQGTRLTVV.

The rearrangement joins TRBV6-1 to TRBJ1-5, with D hard to call. In germline, CDR1 is MNHNS, CDR2 SASEGT. Trimming pared 1 base from V and 7 bases from J, leaving 8 bases between. The CDR3 is made up of 13 amino acids. The CDR3 DNA reads as TGTGCCAGCAGTGAAGTCAGGAAGCAGCCCCAGCATTTT. This codes for CASSEVRKQPQHF.

This clone was observed a single time. The chain has TRBV6-5 and TRBJ1-3; 7 bases match TRBD1. The CDR3 consists of 14 residues. With 7 bases clipped from V and 7 bases from J, the junction kept 10 bases outside the gene matches. The germline V gene encodes CDR1 MNHEY and CDR2 SVGAGI. CDR3 coding DNA: TGTGCCAGCATACAGACAGGGCAAGGGAACACCATATATTTT. This sequence encodes CASIQTGQGNTIYF.

This clone was observed a single time. The chain recombines TRBV7-6 with TRBJ2-7; 8 bases agree with TRBD1. This CDR3 region has 13 residues. With V trimmed by 5 bases and J by 3 bases, 3 bases remained unmatched. The V gene's germline CDR1 is SGHVS and CDR2 FNYEAQ. CDR3 sequence reads: CASSEGTGYEQYF. The CDR3 DNA sequence: TGTGCCAGCAGCGAAGGGACAGGCTACGAGCAGTACTTC.

J is TRBJ2-7 and V is TRBV28, with 9 bases identical to TRBD2. The CDR3 runs 14 residues. The V gene's germline CDR1 is MDHEN and CDR2 SYDVKM. Trimming removed 6 bases from V and 4 bases from J; junction bases left unmatched: 7. CDR3 protein: CASSRPSGIYEQYF. The CDR3 coding sequence is TGTGCCAGCAGCCGGCCTAGCGGGATATACGAGCAGTACTTC.

The chain couples TRBV3-1 (or the pseudogene TRBV3-2) to TRBJ2-7; D is ambiguous. V lost 0 bases to trimming and J lost 3 bases, with 12 bases between them. CDR3 length: 15 amino acids. The germline V gene has CDR1 LGHDT and CDR2 YNNKEL (reference sequence). The chain's CDR3 is CASSQDPGRDYEQYF. The CDR3 DNA follows: TGTGCCAGCAGCCAAGATCCAGGCAGAGACTACGAGCAGTACTTC.